This is a list of T cell receptor beta chains from one sample in a study of CXCR4 blockade with PD-1 therapy in pancreatic cancer. Produced via immunoSEQ multiplex PCR; TCRdb's table is partial and in-frame only. Of about 200 clones listed, around a third are singletons. Sequenced material: tumor tissue. Receptor source: a human donor with pancreatic ductal adenocarcinoma. Both conserved end residues are part of each CDR3. D genes are given only for firm matches. Clone size is stated in some rows and not others, as once, few, many or a class when expanded.

DNA	CDR3	size	V	J	D
TGTGCCAGCAGCGTAGACAGCACCTACGAGCAGTACTTC	CASSVDSTYEQYF	few	TRBV9	TRBJ2-7	-
TGTGCCAGTAGTACTTACGGGACAGGGACCTACGAGCAGTACTTC	CASSTYGTGTYEQYF	few	TRBV19	TRBJ2-7	TRBD1
TGTGCCATCAGTGAGTCGATTCAGGGGCAGTACTTC	CAISESIQGQYF	-	TRBV10-3	TRBJ2-7	-
TGTGCCAGCAGCGTAGGACAGGGTAGGGACGAGCAGTACTTC	CASSVGQGRDEQYF	hyperexpanded	TRBV9	TRBJ2-7	TRBD1
TGTGCCAGCAGCCAAGCCTCACTCTTCTACAATGAGCAGTTCTTC	CASSQASLFYNEQFF	few	TRBV14	TRBJ2-1	-
TGTGCCAGCAGTCCCCCAGGCCCGGGGGCTGAAGCTTTCTTT	CASSPPGPGAEAFF	few	TRBV11-3	TRBJ1-1	-
TGTGCCAGTAGTATTGTCGGAAAAGAGACCCAGTACTTC	CASSIVGKETQYF	-	TRBV19	TRBJ2-5	-
TGTGCCAGCAGCTGGGAAGACAGTGCAGATACGCAGTATTTT	CASSWEDSADTQYF	large	TRBV11-3	TRBJ2-3	-
TGTGCCAGCAGTTTATGGGGTAGAGCTGAAGCTTTCTTT	CASSLWGRAEAFF	-	TRBV28	TRBJ1-1	-
TGTGCCAGCAGTGACTGTCCAAGTCTCCTAGTCGACAATGAAAAACTGTTTTTT	CASSDCPSLLVDNEKLFF	-	TRBV6-7	TRBJ1-4	-
TGTGCCAGCAGTTTACCCTCGCCCTACGAGCAGTACTTC	CASSLPSPYEQYF	-	TRBV28	TRBJ2-7	-
TGTGCCAGCAGTCTCACTGGCGGGGGGAATACGCAGTATTTT	CASSLTGGGNTQYF	-	TRBV28	TRBJ2-3	TRBD2
TGTGCCAGCAGTCTAAGTCTGGGCGGCCCGGGAACAGATACGCAGTATTTT	CASSLSLGGPGTDTQYF	few	TRBV6-8	TRBJ2-3	-
TGTGCCAGCAGCGGGATTTCGAGACGACAAAGTCGGGCCAACGTCCTGACTTTC	CASSGISRRQSRANVLTF	few	TRBV11-3	TRBJ2-6	-
TGTGCCTGGGACAGCGGGGGAACCGCCTACGAGCAGTACTTC	CAWDSGGTAYEQYF	-	TRBV30	TRBJ2-7	TRBD2
TGTGCCAGCAGCCAGGGGTATTACACTGAAGCTTTCTTT	CASSQGYYTEAFF	-	TRBV9	TRBJ1-1	-
TGTGCCAGCAGTCTCACCGGGACAGTGAACACTGAAGCTTTCTTT	CASSLTGTVNTEAFF	few	TRBV28	TRBJ1-1	TRBD1
TGTGCCAGTATCGGGACTAGCGGGAGGAATGAGCAGTTCTTC	CASIGTSGRNEQFF	-	TRBV19	TRBJ2-1	TRBD2
TGTGCCAGCACCCCCCTCGGGGGAAACACCGGGGAGCTGTTTTTT	CASTPLGGNTGELFF	large	TRBV12-5	TRBJ2-2	-
TGCAGCGTTGAGGCCGGGTACCAAGAGACCCAGTACTTC	CSVEAGYQETQYF	-	TRBV29-1	TRBJ2-5	-
TGTGCCTGGAGTGTACCCCCATATGGCTACACCTTC	CAWSVPPYGYTF	few	TRBV30	TRBJ1-2	-
TGTGCCAGCAGCTTTAACCCCATAGGTCACCCCTACGAGCAGTACTTC	CASSFNPIGHPYEQYF	-	TRBV12-1	TRBJ2-7	-
TGTGCCAGCAGTTGTCTGCCGACCCGGACAGGTGAACATGAGCAGTTCTTC	CASSCLPTRTGEHEQFF	-	TRBV28	TRBJ2-1	TRBD1
TGTGCCAGCAGCTCTAATGGGCGGGGTTACGAGCAGTACTTC	CASSSNGRGYEQYF	-	TRBV11-3	TRBJ2-7	-
TGTGCCAGCAGTTCCCCCCTCGCAGGGAGGATAGCTTTCTTT	CASSSPLAGRIAFF	-	TRBV28	TRBJ1-1	-
TGTGCCTGGAGTGTACCCCCTTACGAGCAGTACTTC	CAWSVPPYEQYF	-	TRBV30	TRBJ2-7	-
TGTGCCAGTAGTGCCCGGACTAACTCCTACGAGCAGTACTTC	CASSARTNSYEQYF	-	TRBV19	TRBJ2-7	-